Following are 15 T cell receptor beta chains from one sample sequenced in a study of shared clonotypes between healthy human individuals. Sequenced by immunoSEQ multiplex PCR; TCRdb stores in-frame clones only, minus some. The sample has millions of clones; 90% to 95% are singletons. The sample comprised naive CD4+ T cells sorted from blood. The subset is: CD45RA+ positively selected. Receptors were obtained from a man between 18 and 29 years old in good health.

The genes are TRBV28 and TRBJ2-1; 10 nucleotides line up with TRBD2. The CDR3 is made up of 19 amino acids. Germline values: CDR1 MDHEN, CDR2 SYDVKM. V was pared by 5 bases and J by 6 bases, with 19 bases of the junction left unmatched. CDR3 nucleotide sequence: TGTGCCAGCAGTCAGTGGGCTAGCGGGGGCTCAAGGGCTTTCAATGAGCAGTTCTTC. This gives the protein CASSQWASGGSRAFNEQFF.

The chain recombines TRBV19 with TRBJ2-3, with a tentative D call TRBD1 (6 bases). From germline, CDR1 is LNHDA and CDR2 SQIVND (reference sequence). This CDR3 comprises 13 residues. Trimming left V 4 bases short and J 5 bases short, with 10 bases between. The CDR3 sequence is CASSSRGGDTQYF. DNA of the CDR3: TGTGCCAGTAGTAGCAGAGGGGGAGATACGCAGTATTTT. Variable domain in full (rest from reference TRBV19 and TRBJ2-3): DGGITQSPKYLFRKEGQNVTLSCEQNLNHDAMYWYRQDPGQGLRLIYYSQIVNDFQKGDIAEGYSVSREKKESFPLTVTSAQKNPTAFYLCASSSRGGDTQYFGPGTRLTVL.

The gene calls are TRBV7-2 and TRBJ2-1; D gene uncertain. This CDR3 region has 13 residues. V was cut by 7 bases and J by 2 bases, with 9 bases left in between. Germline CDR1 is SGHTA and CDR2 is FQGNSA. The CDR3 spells CASTPGTYNEQFF. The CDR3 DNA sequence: TGTGCCAGCACCCCAGGTACCTACAATGAGCAGTTCTTC.

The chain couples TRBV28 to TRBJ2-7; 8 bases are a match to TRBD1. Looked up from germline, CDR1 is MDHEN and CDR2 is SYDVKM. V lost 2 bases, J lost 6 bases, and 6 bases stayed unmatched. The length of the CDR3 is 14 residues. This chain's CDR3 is CASSLQGAVGEQYF. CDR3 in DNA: TGTGCCAGCAGTTTACAGGGGGCGGTTGGCGAGCAGTACTTC. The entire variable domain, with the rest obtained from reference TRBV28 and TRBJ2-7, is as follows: DVKVTQSSRYLVKRTGEKVFLECVQDMDHENMFWYRQDPGLGLRLIYFSYDVKMKEKGDIPEGYSVSREKKERFSLILESASTNQTSMYLCASSLQGAVGEQYFGPGTRLTVT.

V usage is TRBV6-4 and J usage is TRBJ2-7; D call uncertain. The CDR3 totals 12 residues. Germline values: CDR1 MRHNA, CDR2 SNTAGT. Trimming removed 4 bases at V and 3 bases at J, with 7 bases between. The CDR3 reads CASSACLYEQYF. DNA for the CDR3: TGTGCCAGCAGTGCGTGCCTCTACGAGCAGTACTTC.

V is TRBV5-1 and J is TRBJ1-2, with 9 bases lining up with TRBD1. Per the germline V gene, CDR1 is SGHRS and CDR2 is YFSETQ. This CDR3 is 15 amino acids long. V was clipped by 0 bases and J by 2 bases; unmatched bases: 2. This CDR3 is CASSLAGTGNYGYTF. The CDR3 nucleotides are TGCGCCAGCAGCTTGGCGGGGACAGGGAACTATGGCTACACCTTC.

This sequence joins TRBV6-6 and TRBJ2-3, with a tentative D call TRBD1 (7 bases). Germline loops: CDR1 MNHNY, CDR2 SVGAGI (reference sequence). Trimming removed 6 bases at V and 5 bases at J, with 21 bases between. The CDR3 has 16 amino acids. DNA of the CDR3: TGTGCCAGCAGCCAACCCAGGGGGGCACGGGGAGATACGCAGTATTTT. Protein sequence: CASSQPRGARGDTQYF.

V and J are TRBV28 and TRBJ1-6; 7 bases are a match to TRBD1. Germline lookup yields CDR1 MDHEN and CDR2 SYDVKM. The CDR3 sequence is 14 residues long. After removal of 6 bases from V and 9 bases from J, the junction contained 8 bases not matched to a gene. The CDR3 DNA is TGTGCCAGCAGGCAGACAGGGTCGAGTTCACCCCTCCACTTT. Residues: CASRQTGSSSPLHF.

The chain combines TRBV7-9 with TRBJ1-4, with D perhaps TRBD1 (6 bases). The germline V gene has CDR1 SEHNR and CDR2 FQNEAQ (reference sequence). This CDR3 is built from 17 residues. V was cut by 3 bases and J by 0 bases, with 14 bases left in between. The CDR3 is CASSFRFGTSTNEKLFF. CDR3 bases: TGTGCCAGCAGCTTTAGATTCGGGACATCAACTAATGAAAAACTGTTTTTT.

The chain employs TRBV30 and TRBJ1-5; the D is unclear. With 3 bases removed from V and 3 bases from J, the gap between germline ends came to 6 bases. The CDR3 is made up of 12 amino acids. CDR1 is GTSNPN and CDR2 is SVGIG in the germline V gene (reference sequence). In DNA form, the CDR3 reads TGTGCCTGGAGCCGGCTCAATCAGCCCCAGCATTTT. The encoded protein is CAWSRLNQPQHF.

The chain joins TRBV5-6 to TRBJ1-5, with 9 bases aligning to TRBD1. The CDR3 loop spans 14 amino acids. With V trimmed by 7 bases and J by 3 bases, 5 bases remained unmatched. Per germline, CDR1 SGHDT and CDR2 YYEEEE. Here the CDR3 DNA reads TGTGCCAGCTCGGACAGGGGAGCCAATCAGCCCCAGCATTTT. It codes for CASSDRGANQPQHF.

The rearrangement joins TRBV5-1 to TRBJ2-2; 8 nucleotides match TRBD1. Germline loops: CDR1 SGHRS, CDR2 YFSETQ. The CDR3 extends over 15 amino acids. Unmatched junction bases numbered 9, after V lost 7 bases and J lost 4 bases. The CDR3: CASGDRGWGTGELFF. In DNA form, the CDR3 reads TGCGCCAGCGGAGACAGGGGATGGGGCACCGGGGAGCTGTTTTTT.

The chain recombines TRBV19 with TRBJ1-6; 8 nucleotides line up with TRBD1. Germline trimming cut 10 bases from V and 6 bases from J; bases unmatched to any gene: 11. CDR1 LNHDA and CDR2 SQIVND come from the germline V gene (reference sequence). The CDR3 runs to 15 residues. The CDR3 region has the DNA TGTGCCACTAGCACGGGACAGGTGATTAATTCACCCCTCCACTTT. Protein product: CATSTGQVINSPLHF.

The CDR3: CASSSGTGGFNSPLHF. The DNA for the CDR3 is TGTGCCAGCAGCTCGGGGACAGGGGGCTTTAATTCACCCCTCCACTTT. This rearrangement joins TRBV5-4 to TRBJ1-6; TRBD1 aligns across 12 bases. The V gene end was trimmed by 3 bases and the J gene end by 6 bases; junction bases not matched to a gene: 4. CDR1 is SGHNT and CDR2 is YYREEE in the germline V gene (reference sequence). The CDR3 runs to 16 residues.

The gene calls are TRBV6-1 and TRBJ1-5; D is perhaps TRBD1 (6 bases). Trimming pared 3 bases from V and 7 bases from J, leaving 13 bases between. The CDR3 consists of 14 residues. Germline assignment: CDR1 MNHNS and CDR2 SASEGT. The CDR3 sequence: CASSETGTTQPQHF. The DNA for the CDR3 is TGTGCCAGCAGTGAGACCGGGACAACACAGCCCCAGCATTTT.